This record covers a single T cell receptor (beta chain). Its target is unknown. At the DNA level, this CDR3 is encoded by other sequences in the same sample as well. The entry originates in a study of shared clonotypes between healthy human individuals. V lost 3 bases, J lost 1 base, and 4 bases lay in between. CDR1 is GTSNPN and CDR2 is SVGIG in the germline V gene (reference sequence). The CDR3 totals 11 residues. How the authors handled the data: ImmunoSEQ gave junction-only sequences without quality scores, so filtering differed. Method: immunoSEQ multiplex PCR; TCRdb's copy keeps in-frame clones and lacks some. That table gives V, J and clone size, and the DNA gave D and trimming. The sample has about 1 million clones, more than 60% seen once. Findings and caveats of the study: It was observed that around 5% of naive CD4 clonotypes were shared across a handful of donors.

The rearrangement joins TRBV30 to TRBJ2-7; no definite D call. The receptor's source is a man between 18 and 29 years old in good health. The specimen was memory CD4+ T cells sorted from blood. Subset here: CD45RA-negative fraction. CDR3 protein: CAWSGSYEQYF. DNA for the CDR3: TGTGCCTGGAGCGGTTCCTACGAGCAGTACTTC.